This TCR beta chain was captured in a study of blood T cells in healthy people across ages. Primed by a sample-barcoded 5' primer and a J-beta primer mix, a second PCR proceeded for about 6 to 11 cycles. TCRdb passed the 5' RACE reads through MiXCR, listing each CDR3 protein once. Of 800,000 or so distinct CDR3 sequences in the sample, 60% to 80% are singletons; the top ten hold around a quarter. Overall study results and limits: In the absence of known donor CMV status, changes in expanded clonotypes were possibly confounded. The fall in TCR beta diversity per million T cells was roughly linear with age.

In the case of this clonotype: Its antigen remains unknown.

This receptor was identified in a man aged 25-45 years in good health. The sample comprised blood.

The CDR3 is CASSLVVSQGNEQFF. The DNA of the CDR3 is TGTGCCAGCAGCTTAGTCGTTTCCCAGGGCAATGAGCAGTTCTTC. The chain is built from TRBV11-2 and TRBJ2-1; D possibly corresponds to TRBD1 (5 bases). Germline V gene lookup returns CDR1 SGHAT and CDR2 FQNNGV. CDR3 length equals 15 residues. Trimming left V 1 base short and J 6 bases short, with 13 bases between.